What follows are 29 T cell receptor beta chains derived from one specimen sequenced in a study of blood T cell repertoires in COVID-19. Here immunoSEQ multiplex PCR was the method, and the copy in TCRdb shows in-frame clones only, minus some. The repertoire holds roughly 120,000 clones, about four fifths seen once, with almost 4% in the top ten. The material sequenced was peripheral blood. Receptor source: a woman at least 80 years old with acute or convalescent COVID-19.

The rearrangement joins TRBV3-1 (or the pseudogene TRBV3-2) to TRBJ1-1, with 7 bases aligning to TRBD1. V trimming: 4 bases; J trimming: 1 base; junction bases outside the gene matches: 9. The CDR3 loop spans 16 amino acids. Germline CDR1 and CDR2: LGHDT and YNNKEL (reference sequence). CDR3 in DNA: TGTGCCAGCAGCCGGACCGCCCGGACAGGGAACACTGAAGCTTTCTTT. Translated: CASSRTARTGNTEAFF.

The chain employs TRBV9 and TRBJ2-1; perhaps TRBD2 as D (6 bases). Deletions cut 3 bases from V and 4 bases from J, with 17 bases between. This CDR3 has 16 amino acids. The V gene's germline CDR1 is SGDLS and CDR2 YYNGEE. The chain's CDR3 is CASSARGTRGYNEQFF. Here the CDR3 DNA reads TGTGCCAGCAGCGCCCGGGGGACGCGGGGATACAATGAGCAGTTCTTC. Drawing the rest from reference TRBV9 and TRBJ2-1, the complete variable domain is DSGVTQTPKHLITATGQRVTLRCSPRSGDLSVYWYQQSLDQGLQFLIQYYNGEERAKGNILERFSAQQFPDLHSELNLSSLELGDSALYFCASSARGTRGYNEQFFGPGTRLTVL.

The chain uses TRBV7-9 and TRBJ2-5, with a weak D call TRBD2 (5 bases). Germline V gene data show CDR1 as SEHNR and CDR2 as FQNEAQ (reference sequence). The CDR3 covers 14 residues. Trimming took 3 bases from V and 2 from J, leaving 10 bases between them. The CDR3 region is CASSLLDSQETQYF. DNA for the CDR3: TGTGCCAGCAGCTTGTTGGACTCTCAAGAGACCCAGTACTTC.

The rearrangement joins TRBV2 to TRBJ1-1; D is perhaps TRBD1 (5 bases). The CDR3 length is 14 residues. V was clipped by 6 bases and J by 5 bases, with 16 bases between them. Germline V gene data show CDR1 as SNHLY and CDR2 as FYNNEI. The CDR3, as DNA: TGTGCCAGCAGGAGTGGTATAGGGGAAACTGAAGCTTTCTTT. It is translated as CASRSGIGETEAFF.

This chain uses TRBV27 with TRBJ1-1; D not certain. The germline V gene has CDR1 MNHEY and CDR2 SMNVEV (reference sequence). V lost 7 bases, J lost 11 bases, and 20 bases lay in between. This CDR3 region has 13 residues. The CDR3 sequence: CASTPRFSRLAFF. CDR3 coding DNA: TGTGCCAGCACCCCCCGGTTCTCCCGACTCGCTTTCTTT.

The rearrangement joins TRBV9 to TRBJ2-5; 12 bases are shared with TRBD2. Germline values: CDR1 SGDLS, CDR2 YYNGEE. The length of the CDR3 is 17 residues. The junction had 8 bases not matched to a gene; V was cut back by 0 bases and J by 5 bases. The DNA of the CDR3 is TGTGCCAGCAGCGTAGGGTCTAGCGGGGGGGCCTTCGAGACCCAGTACTTC. It translates to CASSVGSSGGAFETQYF.

The rearrangement uses TRBV20-1 and TRBJ1-1, with no clear D. The CDR3 covers 11 residues. Trimming shortened V by 1 base and J by 6 bases, and 6 bases separated the two germline ends. Per germline, CDR1 DFQATT and CDR2 SNEGSKA (reference sequence). The CDR3 sequence is CSARGVPEAFF. The CDR3 DNA reads as TGCAGTGCTAGAGGAGTTCCTGAAGCTTTCTTT.

This sequence joins TRBV28 and TRBJ1-1; tentatively, D is TRBD1 (6 bases). V lost 3 bases, J lost 0 bases, and 11 bases lay in between. The CDR3 extends over 15 amino acids. Germline CDR1 is MDHEN and CDR2 is SYDVKM. The CDR3 reads CASSFPQGMNTEAFF. In nucleotides, the CDR3 is TGTGCCAGCAGTTTCCCCCAGGGGATGAACACTGAAGCTTTCTTT.

This clone was seen a few times. This chain joins TRBV4-1 and TRBJ1-6; D not resolved. The CDR3 runs 14 residues. Trimming stripped 4 bases from V and 7 bases from J, with 11 bases between. Germline CDR1 reads MGHRA; CDR2 reads YSYEKL. CDR3 coding DNA: TGCGCCAGCAGCCGCGAGACACGAAATTCACCCCTCCACTTT. Protein sequence: CASSRETRNSPLHF.

This chain connects TRBV19 to TRBJ1-5; perhaps TRBD1 as D (5 bases). The V end lost 3 bases, the J end lost 4 bases, and 13 bases lay between the germline ends. Looked up from germline, CDR1 is LNHDA and CDR2 is SQIVND (reference sequence). CDR3 size: 15 residues. CDR3 bases: TGTGCCAGTAGTATCAGGGTCGAAGATAATCAGCCCCAGCATTTT. Amino acid sequence: CASSIRVEDNQPQHF.

The chain has TRBV7-2 and TRBJ2-4; perhaps TRBD1 as D (7 bases). Per germline, CDR1 SGHTA and CDR2 FQGNSA. The CDR3 spans 14 residues. V lost 5 bases and J lost 6, with 14 bases in between. CDR3 residues: CASSPDRDLNIQYF. DNA of the CDR3: TGTGCCAGCAGCCCCGACAGGGACTTAAACATTCAGTACTTC.

The chain uses TRBV15 and TRBJ1-1; D is ambiguous. CDR1 is LNHNV, CDR2 YYDKDF, per germline (reference sequence). V lost 3 bases and J 5 bases, leaving 22 bases between the germline ends. The CDR3 length is 17 residues. CDR3 residues: CATSSDVLRSLRTEAFF. For the CDR3, the DNA is TGTGCCACCAGCAGTGACGTATTAAGAAGTCTGAGGACTGAAGCTTTCTTT.

This clone was detected a few times. The chain couples TRBV6-6 to TRBJ1-6, with D unresolved. The CDR3 has 13 residues. With 3 bases removed from V and 8 bases from J, the gap between germline ends came to 8 bases. CDR1 and CDR2 (germline): MNHNY, SVGAGI (reference sequence). Written as DNA, the CDR3 is TGTGCCAGCAGTTATATCTCGGATTCACCCCTCCACTTT. Its protein product is CASSYISDSPLHF.

The chain employs TRBV20-1 and TRBJ1-3; D not resolved. CDR1 and CDR2 from the germline V gene are DFQATT and SNEGSKA (reference sequence). CDR3 length: 13 amino acids. Deletions cut 3 bases from V and 2 bases from J, with 8 bases between. As DNA, the CDR3 is TGCAGTGCTAGTGAATCAGCTGGAAACACCATATATTTT. Amino acid sequence: CSASESAGNTIYF.

The chain is built from TRBV2 and TRBJ2-3, with 7 bases fitting TRBD2. Germline V gene data show CDR1 as SNHLY and CDR2 as FYNNEI. The J segment lost 0 bases and the V segment lost 3 bases, leaving 18 bases of the junction unmatched. The length of the CDR3 is 20 residues. The CDR3: CASSDPSSQERGSSTDTQYF. The DNA of the CDR3 is TGTGCCAGCAGTGATCCCTCATCCCAGGAGCGGGGATCTAGCACAGATACGCAGTATTTT. Together with reference TRBV2 and TRBJ2-3, the CDR3 gives the full variable domain: EPEVTQTPSHQVTQMGQEVILRCVPISNHLYFYWYRQILGQKVEFLVSFYNNEISEKSEIFDDQFSVERPDGSNFTLKIRSTKLEDSAMYFCASSDPSSQERGSSTDTQYFGPGTRLTVL.

The rearrangement joins TRBV30 to TRBJ1-2, with a weak D call TRBD1 (6 bases). Trimming stripped 5 bases from V and 3 bases from J, with 10 bases between. The CDR3 is 12 amino acids. The germline gives CDR1 GTSNPN, CDR2 SVGIG (reference sequence). CDR3 amino acids: CAWEQGYYGYTF. The CDR3 nucleotides read TGTGCCTGGGAACAGGGTTACTATGGCTACACCTTC.

This chain links TRBV2 with TRBJ1-5; 9 bases are shared with TRBD1. Germline V gives CDR1 SNHLY, CDR2 FYNNEI. This CDR3 contains 16 residues. J lost 0 bases, V lost 8 bases, and 8 bases had no gene match. CDR3 sequence reads: CASRLMGQGSNQPQHF. In DNA form, the CDR3 reads TGTGCCAGCCGACTAATGGGACAGGGTAGCAATCAGCCCCAGCATTTT.

V gene TRBV14 combines with J gene TRBJ1-4; D may be TRBD1 (5 bases). This CDR3 is 14 amino acids long. V was shortened by 4 bases and J by 2 bases, with 8 bases between the two germline ends. The germline V gene encodes CDR1 SGHDN and CDR2 FVKESK. CDR3 residues: CASSPGVTNEKLFF. The CDR3, as DNA: TGTGCCAGCAGCCCGGGGGTCACTAATGAAAAACTGTTTTTT.

The gene calls are TRBV21-1 and TRBJ2-7; TRBD1 reflects the table's D call only, with no check against the DNA. TRBV21-1 represents a pseudogene. The CDR3 contains 14 residues. CDR3 in amino acids: CARVSGQASHEQYF. CDR3 nucleotide sequence: TGTGCCAGGGTCTCGGGACAGGCGTCCCACGAGCAGTACTTC.

This clone was detected a few times. The V gene is TRBV5-6, the J gene TRBJ2-3; 10 bases match TRBD2. Germline V CDR1 and CDR2: SGHDT, YYEEEE. This CDR3 has 18 amino acids. J lost 8 bases, V lost 1 base, and 16 bases had no gene match. CDR3 loop: CASSLSPGLARPGGTQYF. The CDR3 DNA sequence: TGTGCCAGCAGCTTGTCTCCGGGACTAGCGCGGCCGGGTGGTACGCAGTATTTT.

The chain uses TRBV28 and TRBJ2-5; no clear D. Germline CDR1 MDHEN, CDR2 SYDVKM. The V end lost 4 bases, the J end lost 7 bases, and 13 bases lay between the germline ends. The CDR3 contains 13 residues. CDR3 sequence: CASSSPWPGTQYF. DNA for the CDR3: TGTGCCAGCAGTTCCCCATGGCCGGGGACCCAGTACTTC.

This chain uses TRBV30 with TRBJ2-3, with D possibly matching TRBD1 (5 bases). The CDR3 covers 13 residues. Trimming took off 5 bases at V and 0 bases at J, with 9 bases between the two ends. The V gene's germline CDR1 is GTSNPN and CDR2 SVGIG (reference sequence). The CDR3 spells CAWDRTSTDTQYF. In DNA, the CDR3 is TGTGCCTGGGACAGAACTAGCACAGATACGCAGTATTTT.

V is TRBV15 and J is TRBJ1-6, with 8 nucleotides matching TRBD1. The CDR3 sequence is 18 residues long. Losses at the gene ends were 3 bases for V and 0 bases for J; bases not matched to a gene: 7. Germline values: CDR1 LNHNV, CDR2 YYDKDF (reference sequence). The CDR3 protein is CATSSRGQESSYNSPLHF. The CDR3 coding sequence is TGTGCCACCAGCAGCCGGGGACAGGAGAGCTCCTATAATTCACCCCTCCACTTT.

The V call is TRBV27, the J call TRBJ2-7; 7 bases fit TRBD1. This CDR3 has 15 residues. V gave up 5 bases and J gave up 7 bases; unmatched junction bases: 14. The V gene's germline CDR1 is MNHEY and CDR2 SMNVEV (reference sequence). The CDR3 DNA reads as TGTGCCAGCAGTGTTTCCGGGACAGCCTTTCGGGAGCAGTACTTC. Translated, it gives CASSVSGTAFREQYF.

The rearrangement joins TRBV5-4 to TRBJ2-3, with 10 nucleotides matching TRBD2. The CDR3 totals 19 residues. V dropped 0 bases and J dropped 6; count of bases not matched to a gene: 16. From germline, CDR1 is SGHNT and CDR2 YYREEE (reference sequence). CDR3 region: CASSLGSLPQRGGWDTQYF. CDR3 DNA: TGTGCCAGCAGCTTGGGCTCTCTGCCACAGCGGGGGGGGTGGGATACGCAGTATTTT.

This chain links TRBV19 with TRBJ1-2; no reliable D call. The CDR3 has 18 amino acids. Germline V CDR1 and CDR2: LNHDA, SQIVND (reference sequence). V was pared by 0 bases and J by 2 bases, with 19 bases between. The CDR3: CASSIESMAGQRNYGYTF. DNA of the CDR3: TGTGCCAGTAGTATAGAAAGTATGGCAGGCCAAAGGAACTATGGCTACACCTTC.

This clone occurred a few times. The chain couples TRBV9 to TRBJ2-3; 9 bases agree with TRBD2. The CDR3 covers 16 residues. After removal of 4 bases from V and 2 bases from J, the junction contained 8 bases not matched to a gene. Germline CDR1 reads SGDLS; CDR2 reads YYNGEE. DNA of the CDR3: TGTGCCAGCAGCTTTGGACTAGCGCGACCCACAGATACGCAGTATTTT. Encoded protein: CASSFGLARPTDTQYF.

The chain carries TRBV6-6 and TRBJ1-6; 9 positions agree with TRBD1. With 5 bases clipped from V and 7 bases from J, the junction kept 12 bases outside the gene matches. The CDR3 is 17 amino acids. The germline V gene encodes CDR1 MNHNY and CDR2 SVGAGI (reference sequence). In DNA, the CDR3 is TGTGCCAGCAGTCCGACCCGGGACAGGGTTTCAAATTCACCCCTCCACTTT. Encoded protein: CASSPTRDRVSNSPLHF.

V and J are TRBV10-3 and TRBJ1-1; no reliable D call. Germline V gives CDR1 ENHRY, CDR2 SYGVKD. Trimming pared 5 bases from V and 6 bases from J, leaving 10 bases between. This CDR3 has 12 residues. In DNA form, the CDR3 reads TGTGCCATCAGTCCGGGAGGCGCTGAAGCTTTCTTT. This codes for CAISPGGAEAFF.